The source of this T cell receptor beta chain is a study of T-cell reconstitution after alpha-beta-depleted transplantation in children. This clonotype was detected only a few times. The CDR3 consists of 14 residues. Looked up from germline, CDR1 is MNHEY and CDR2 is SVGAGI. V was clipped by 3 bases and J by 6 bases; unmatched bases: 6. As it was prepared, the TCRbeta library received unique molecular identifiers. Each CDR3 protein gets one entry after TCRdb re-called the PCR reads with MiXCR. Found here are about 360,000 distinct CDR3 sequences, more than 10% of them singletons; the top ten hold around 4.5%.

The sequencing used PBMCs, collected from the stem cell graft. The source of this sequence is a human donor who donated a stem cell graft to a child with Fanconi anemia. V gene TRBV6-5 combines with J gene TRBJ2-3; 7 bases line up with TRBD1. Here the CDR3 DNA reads TGTGCCAGCAGTTATCGACAGGGCCGGGATACGCAGTATTTT. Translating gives CASSYRQGRDTQYF.